This TCR beta chain was identified in a study of T cell changes during pregnancy in multiple sclerosis. CDR3 size: 19 residues. Germline V lookup: CDR1 SGDLS, CDR2 YYNGEE. V lost 0 bases and J 4 bases, leaving 23 bases between the germline ends. The data were produced by immunoSEQ multiplex PCR, yet TCRdb's version contains in-frame clones alone and is incomplete. The data show roughly 120,000 clones, roughly 92% seen once. Sequenced here: peripheral blood, sampled before pregnancy. The sequence came from a female donor with multiple sclerosis, enrolled in a pregnancy study. This chain joins TRBV9 and TRBJ1-3, with no clear D. The CDR3 protein is CASSVAVTPPRTEGNTIYF. CDR3 DNA: TGTGCCAGCAGCGTAGCCGTAACCCCCCCCCGCACAGAGGGAAACACCATATATTTT.